Shown below are 21 T cell receptor beta chains from a single sample sequenced in a study of blood T cell repertoires in COVID-19. This table comes from immunoSEQ multiplex PCR, and its TCRdb copy is limited to in-frame clones, with some not included. In the table there are roughly 100,000 clones, around 81% of which are singletons. Sample: peripheral blood. These receptors all come from an older man with acute or convalescent COVID-19.

The chain uses TRBV18 and TRBJ2-2, with a possible D match to TRBD2 (7 bases). CDR3 size: 17 residues. Deletions cut 1 base from V and 0 bases from J, with 12 bases between. Germline CDR1 is KGHSH and CDR2 is LQKENI. The CDR3 nucleotides read TGTGCCAGCTCACCACGGGCGGGGGCCTCGAACACCGGGGAGCTGTTTTTT. Protein product: CASSPRAGASNTGELFF.

V gene TRBV24-1 combines with J gene TRBJ1-2, with a possible D match to TRBD1 (6 bases). V lost 1 base to trimming and J lost 9 bases, with 11 bases between them. This CDR3 contains 13 residues. From germline, CDR1 is KGHDR and CDR2 SFDVKD. CDR3 loop: CATSDFGGRSYTF. The CDR3 DNA reads TGTGCCACCAGTGATTTTGGGGGCAGAAGCTACACCTTC.

The chain uses TRBV14 and TRBJ1-1; D call uncertain. Germline V gene lookup returns CDR1 SGHDN and CDR2 FVKESK. CDR3 length equals 13 residues. V shed 4 bases and J shed 4 bases, with 10 bases lying between them. The CDR3 DNA reads TGTGCCAGCAGCCCCTTCGGTGGCACTGAAGCTTTCTTT. Amino acids: CASSPFGGTEAFF.

The count of this clone is one. The chain carries TRBV2 and TRBJ1-6; D might be TRBD1 (5 bases). The CDR3 loop spans 14 amino acids. The ends were cut back, 1 base at V and 6 bases at J, with 7 bases in the middle. Germline V gives CDR1 SNHLY, CDR2 FYNNEI. This chain's CDR3 is CASSEERGNSPLHF. In nucleotides, the CDR3 is TGTGCCAGCAGTGAAGAAAGGGGTAATTCACCCCTCCACTTT.

The chain is built from TRBV5-1 and TRBJ1-2; 8 nucleotides match TRBD1. Losses at the gene ends were 0 bases for V and 6 bases for J; bases not matched to a gene: 4. Germline CDR1 SGHRS, CDR2 YFSETQ. The CDR3 has 14 amino acids. CDR3 sequence: CASSLDRGKNGYTF. In nucleotides, the CDR3 is TGCGCCAGCAGCTTGGACAGGGGGAAAAATGGCTACACCTTC.

V and J are TRBV7-2 and TRBJ1-5; TRBD1 agrees at 11 bases. CDR3 length: 16 residues. Germline V CDR1 and CDR2: SGHTA, FQGNSA. With V trimmed by 1 base and J by 4 bases, 3 bases remained unmatched. The chain's CDR3 is CASSLGGTGGNQPQHF. The CDR3 region has the DNA TGTGCCAGCAGCTTAGGGGGGACAGGGGGAAATCAGCCCCAGCATTTT.

The chain recombines TRBV20-1 with TRBJ2-3, with TRBD2 matching 11 bases. CDR3 length: 11 residues. Germline loops: CDR1 DFQATT, CDR2 SNEGSKA (reference sequence). V was clipped by 7 bases and J by 11 bases; unmatched bases: 5. CDR3 sequence: CSVYSGREQYF. In DNA, the CDR3 is TGCAGTGTCTATAGCGGGAGGGAGCAGTATTTT.

This clone was detected once. The CDR3 DNA reads TGTGCCAGCAGCCAAGGAGTGCCTAACTACGAGCAGTACTTC. The encoded protein is CASSQGVPNYEQYF. The gene calls are TRBV3-1 (or the pseudogene TRBV3-2) and TRBJ2-7; no definite D call. The CDR3 spans 14 residues. Germline assignment: CDR1 LGHDT and CDR2 YNNKEL (reference sequence). V dropped 1 base and J dropped 3 bases, with 10 bases sitting between them.

The chain recombines TRBV28 with TRBJ2-1; the match to TRBD2 covers 11 bases. With V trimmed by 5 bases and J by 5 bases, 5 bases remained unmatched. CDR1 is MDHEN, CDR2 SYDVKM, per germline. The length of the CDR3 is 15 residues. The CDR3 protein is CASSPHSGRDNEQFF. The CDR3 DNA reads as TGTGCCAGCAGTCCCCATAGCGGGAGGGACAATGAGCAGTTCTTC.

A word on this clone: A junction boundary mismatches the germline segment, possibly from a read error. This sequence joins TRBV4-1 and TRBJ1-6; D unclear. Germline V gene sequence: CDR1 MGHRA, CDR2 YSYEKL. The CDR3 length is 13 residues. CDR3 coding DNA: TGCGCCAGCAGCCAAGATAGAGTATCTAGTCGAGACTTT. Its translation is CASSQDRVSSRDF.

This clone was seen more than once but under ten times. The chain has TRBV29-1 and TRBJ1-2, with TRBD1 matching over 9 bases. The CDR3 has 14 residues. CDR1 and CDR2 (germline): SQVTM, ANQGSEA. J lost 9 bases, V lost 7 bases, and 15 bases had no gene match. The CDR3 is CSAGDRALASSYTF. The DNA for the CDR3 is TGCAGCGCCGGGGACAGGGCCCTGGCGAGTAGCTACACCTTC.

This clone has only one observation. The chain is built from TRBV7-8 and TRBJ2-1; D may be TRBD2 (6 bases). This CDR3 has 15 amino acids. Germline CDR1 is SGHVS and CDR2 is FQNEAQ. V was clipped by 2 bases and J by 1 base, with 9 bases between them. This chain's CDR3 is CASSLRRESYNEQFF. CDR3 nucleotides: TGTGCCAGCAGCTTACGGAGGGAGTCCTACAATGAGCAGTTCTTC.

This chain connects TRBV5-4 to TRBJ2-6, with D possibly matching TRBD2 (5 bases). The CDR3 loop spans 15 amino acids. The germline CDR1 and CDR2 sequences are SGHNT and YYREEE (reference sequence). Trimming cost V 0 bases and J 1 base, with 5 bases left between them. The CDR3 here is CASSLGGSGANVLTF. CDR3 nucleotide sequence: TGTGCCAGCAGCTTGGGAGGGTCTGGGGCCAACGTCCTGACTTTC.

This chain connects TRBV6-5 to TRBJ1-4; TRBD1 is a possible D gene (6 bases). Looked up from germline, CDR1 is MNHEY and CDR2 is SVGAGI. The CDR3 is made up of 14 amino acids. With 7 bases removed from V and 3 bases from J, the gap between germline ends came to 12 bases. CDR3 bases: TGTGCCAGCATCGCACAGGGAGCTAATGAAAAACTGTTTTTT. This sequence encodes CASIAQGANEKLFF.

V gene TRBV29-1 combines with J gene TRBJ2-3; D is unclear. This CDR3 is 12 amino acids long. Germline assignment: CDR1 SQVTM and CDR2 ANQGSEA. Trimming cost V 4 bases and J 2 bases, with 7 bases left between them. The DNA for the CDR3 is TGCAGCGTTGCTACAGCCACAGATACGCAGTATTTT. Its protein is CSVATATDTQYF.

The genes are TRBV28 and TRBJ2-1, with 9 bases lining up with TRBD2. Germline CDR1 and CDR2: MDHEN and SYDVKM. J gave up 14 bases and V 0 bases, and 11 bases lay outside the gene matches. This CDR3 comprises 15 residues. This CDR3 is CASSLWRRGGRAEFF. For the CDR3, the DNA is TGTGCCAGCAGTTTATGGCGCCGCGGCGGGAGGGCGGAGTTCTTC.

The rearrangement uses TRBV30 and TRBJ2-2, with 8 bases identical to TRBD2. The CDR3 extends over 16 amino acids. Per germline, CDR1 GTSNPN and CDR2 SVGIG (reference sequence). The J segment lost 6 bases and the V segment lost 2 bases, leaving 11 bases of the junction unmatched. CDR3 amino acids: CAWSPSRTSFSGELFF. The CDR3 DNA is TGTGCCTGGAGTCCGTCTCGGACTAGCTTCTCCGGGGAGCTGTTTTTT.

The chain links TRBV2 to TRBJ2-5; possibly TRBD2 for D (6 bases). Trimming took off 6 bases at V and 13 bases at J, with 18 bases between the two ends. CDR1 is SNHLY and CDR2 is FYNNEI in the germline V gene. The CDR3 extends over 12 amino acids. CDR3 protein: CASRTGTFSLYF. The CDR3 nucleotides read TGTGCCAGCAGGACCGGGACTTTTTCTTTGTACTTC.

The chain joins TRBV15 to TRBJ2-1; TRBD1 matches at 7 bases. Germline-derived CDR1 and CDR2 are LNHNV and YYDKDF (reference sequence). The CDR3 length is 16 residues. V shed 0 bases, J shed 3 bases, and the junction held 5 bases outside the gene matches. The CDR3 bases are TGTGCCACCAGCAGAGATCGAGGGGGCGTCTACAATGAGCAGTTCTTC. Its translation is CATSRDRGGVYNEQFF. The variable domain in full, with the rest retrieved from reference TRBV15 and TRBJ2-1, is DAMVIQNPRYQVTQFGKPVTLSCSQTLNHNVMYWYQQKSSQAPKLLFHYYDKDFNNEADTPDNFQSRRPNTSFCFLDIRSPGLGDTAMYLCATSRDRGGVYNEQFFGPGTRLTVL.

This chain links TRBV7-2 with TRBJ2-7; tentative D call: TRBD2 (7 bases). V was cut by 5 bases and J by 5 bases, with 13 bases left in between. Germline-derived CDR1 and CDR2 are SGHTA and FQGNSA. This CDR3 has 13 residues. The DNA of the CDR3 is TGTGCCAGCAGCACCACGGGGGGCAACGAGCAGTACTTC. This sequence encodes CASSTTGGNEQYF.

The chain is built from TRBV24-1 and TRBJ2-1, with D tentatively TRBD2 (7 bases). V lost 7 bases and J 7 bases, leaving 13 bases between the germline ends. The CDR3 consists of 13 residues. Germline V gives CDR1 KGHDR, CDR2 SFDVKD. The CDR3 spells CATSNREGNEQFF. For the CDR3, the DNA is TGTGCCACCAGCAACAGGGAGGGTAATGAGCAGTTCTTC.